This entry concerns a single T cell receptor (beta chain). As yet, its antigen is unknown. The PCR was carried out with 60 Vbeta primers and 13 Jbeta primers. Clones were read by immunoSEQ multiplex PCR, and TCRdb kept only the in-frame ones, dropping some. The sample records 100,000 to 130,000 clones, 55% to 85% being singletons. Donors showed nominal health when sampled, although they likely had unrecorded immune exposures. CDR1 is MNHEY and CDR2 is SVGAGI in the germline V gene. Trimming stripped 6 bases from V and 0 bases from J, with 14 bases between. The CDR3 extends over 15 amino acids. This entry comes from a study of cytomegalovirus exposure and HLA in healthy donors. Study findings and constraints: Later work found most CMV-associated TCR beta chains apparently HLA-restricted. Sequencing likely caused a cluster of highly shared sequence variants.

Sequenced sample: PBMCs. J is TRBJ1-2 and V is TRBV6-5; no firm D call. The receptor was derived from a man aged 25-40 years in good health and CMV-seronegative. The CDR3 bases are TGTGCCAGCAGCCCTAGAAGGACTACTAACTATGGCTACACCTTC. Its protein product is CASSPRRTTNYGYTF.